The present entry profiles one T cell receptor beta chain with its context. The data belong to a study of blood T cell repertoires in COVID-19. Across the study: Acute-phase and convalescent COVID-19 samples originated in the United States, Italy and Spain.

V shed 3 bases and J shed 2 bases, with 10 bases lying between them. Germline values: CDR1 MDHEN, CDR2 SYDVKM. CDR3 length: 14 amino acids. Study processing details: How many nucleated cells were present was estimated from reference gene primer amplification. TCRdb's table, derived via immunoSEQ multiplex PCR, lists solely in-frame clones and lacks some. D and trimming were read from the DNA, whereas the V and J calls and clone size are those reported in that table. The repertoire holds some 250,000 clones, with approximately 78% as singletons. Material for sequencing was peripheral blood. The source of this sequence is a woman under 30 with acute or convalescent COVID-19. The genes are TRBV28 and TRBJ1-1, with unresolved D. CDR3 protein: CASSLWQKNTEAFF. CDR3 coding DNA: TGTGCCAGCAGTTTGTGGCAGAAAAACACTGAAGCTTTCTTT.